The rows below give T cell receptor beta chains drawn from one sample of a study of cytomegalovirus exposure and HLA in healthy donors. Clones were read by immunoSEQ multiplex PCR, and TCRdb kept only the in-frame ones, dropping some. This table has 100,000 to 150,000 clones, 80% appearing once. The source material was PBMCs. All receptors come from a man aged 35 to 55 in good health and CMV-seronegative. CDR3s include the opening cysteine and the closing phenylalanine or tryptophan. Fields, in order: J gene, CDR3 length, D gene, V gene, clone size, CDR3 DNA, CDR3 protein. The D gene is left open where the match is weak. Some rows have no size entry. The others give once, few or many, or a class for an expanded clone.

J: TRBJ1-5
length: 13
D: -
V: TRBV6-5
size: -
DNA: TGTGCCAGCAGTTACTCTCGCGATCAGCCCCAGCATTTT
CDR3: CASSYSRDQPQHF

J: TRBJ1-1
length: 12
D: -
V: TRBV2
size: -
DNA: TGTGCCGGCTCGGGACAGAACACTGAAGCTTTCTTT
CDR3: CAGSGQNTEAFF

J: TRBJ1-5
length: 14
D: -
V: TRBV11-2
size: -
DNA: TGTGCCAGCAGCTTAGGGAGGGGATGGCAGCCCCAGCATTTT
CDR3: CASSLGRGWQPQHF

J: TRBJ2-5
length: 14
D: -
V: TRBV10-3
size: -
DNA: TGTGCCATCAGTGGCAGGGCCACCCAAGAGACCCAGTACTTC
CDR3: CAISGRATQETQYF

J: TRBJ1-1
length: 16
D: -
V: TRBV6-5
size: -
DNA: TGTGCCAGCAGTTGGGGGGGCGCTAACCCGAACACTGAAGCTTTCTTT
CDR3: CASSWGGANPNTEAFF

J: TRBJ2-3
length: 16
D: -
V: TRBV18
size: -
DNA: TGTGCCAGCTCACTCAACGCGGGCGGATACACAGATACGCAGTATTTT
CDR3: CASSLNAGGYTDTQYF

J: TRBJ2-1
length: 13
D: TRBD1
V: TRBV13
size: -
DNA: TGTGCCAGCAGGGGACAGGAATACAATGAGCAGTTCTTC
CDR3: CASRGQEYNEQFF

J: TRBJ2-7
length: 14
D: TRBD1
V: TRBV5-1
size: -
DNA: TGCGCCAGCAGAACCGGGACAGGGGCCGGGGAGCAGTACTTC
CDR3: CASRTGTGAGEQYF

J: TRBJ2-5
length: 15
D: -
V: TRBV5-1
size: -
DNA: TGCGCCAGCAGCTTGGGGGGCACGGCGGGGGAGACCCAGTACTTC
CDR3: CASSLGGTAGETQYF

J: TRBJ2-4
length: 14
D: -
V: TRBV2
size: -
DNA: TGTGCCAGCAGTACAGACTCCGGGGGAAACATTCAGTACTTC
CDR3: CASSTDSGGNIQYF

J: TRBJ2-7
length: 15
D: -
V: TRBV6-1
size: -
DNA: TGTGCCAGCAGTGAGCTTGGGACTTCAACCTACGAGCAGTACTTC
CDR3: CASSELGTSTYEQYF

J: TRBJ2-7
length: 14
D: TRBD2
V: TRBV11-2
size: -
DNA: TGTGCCAGCAGCTTGCAGCGGGGGGACGTGAAGCAGTACTTC
CDR3: CASSLQRGDVKQYF

J: TRBJ2-7
length: 13
D: -
V: TRBV7-9
size: few
DNA: TGTGCCAGCAGGAAAACAGCCACCTACGAGCAGTACTTC
CDR3: CASRKTATYEQYF

J: TRBJ1-3
length: 16
D: TRBD1
V: TRBV7-8
size: -
DNA: TGTGCCAGCAGCTTTGACAGGGCTCTCTCTGGAAACACCATATATTTT
CDR3: CASSFDRALSGNTIYF

J: TRBJ1-1
length: 14
D: -
V: TRBV5-1
size: -
DNA: TGCGCCAGCAGCATACAGGGACAAAACACTGAAGCTTTCTTT
CDR3: CASSIQGQNTEAFF

J: TRBJ1-5
length: 14
D: TRBD1
V: TRBV7-9
size: -
DNA: TGTGCCTCTCAGAGGACAGGAGGAGATCAGCCCCAGCATTTT
CDR3: CASQRTGGDQPQHF

J: TRBJ1-5
length: 15
D: -
V: TRBV7-9
size: -
DNA: TGTGCCAGCAGCTTAACCGGGATTGACGGTCAGCCCCAGCATTTT
CDR3: CASSLTGIDGQPQHF

J: TRBJ2-2
length: 16
D: TRBD2
V: TRBV7-9
size: -
DNA: TGTGCCAGCACCCCTATAGCGGGAGGTTGGACCGGGGAGCTGTTTTTT
CDR3: CASTPIAGGWTGELFF

J: TRBJ2-7
length: 17
D: -
V: TRBV7-6
size: once
DNA: TGTGCCAGCAGCCTAGGCCCGCCAGGGGTGACCTACATTTCGCAGTACTTC
CDR3: CASSLGPPGVTYISQYF

J: TRBJ2-1
length: 15
D: -
V: TRBV6-1
size: -
DNA: TGTGCCAGCATTCTTGACAGGCGAGTCGGCGATGAGCAGTTCTTC
CDR3: CASILDRRVGDEQFF

J: TRBJ2-1
length: 15
D: -
V: TRBV7-9
size: few
DNA: TGTGCCAGCAGCTTAGGTCAGGGGTTCGACAATGAGCAGTTCTTC
CDR3: CASSLGQGFDNEQFF

J: TRBJ2-7
length: 14
D: -
V: TRBV6-6
size: few
DNA: TGTGCCAGCAGTTCCCCGGACAGATCCTACGAGCAGTACTTC
CDR3: CASSSPDRSYEQYF

J: TRBJ2-3
length: 13
D: -
V: TRBV29-1
size: -
DNA: TGCAGCGTTGAACTTCCAGGGACAGATACGCAGTATTTT
CDR3: CSVELPGTDTQYF

J: TRBJ2-7
length: 13
D: TRBD2
V: TRBV28
size: -
DNA: TGTGCCAGCAGTTTAGGGGGGGACTACGAGCAGTACTTC
CDR3: CASSLGGDYEQYF

J: TRBJ1-5
length: 14
D: -
V: TRBV30
size: -
DNA: TGTGCCTGGAGTGTAAACCAGTACAATCAGCCCCAGCATTTT
CDR3: CAWSVNQYNQPQHF

J: TRBJ1-3
length: 16
D: -
V: TRBV7-9
size: few
DNA: TGTGCCAGCAGCTTAGCGATCAGGGTTTCTGGAAACACCATATATTTT
CDR3: CASSLAIRVSGNTIYF